The rows below give T cell receptor beta chains drawn from one sample of a study of T-cell reconstitution after alpha-beta-depleted transplantation in children. TCRdb used MiXCR to reprocess the PCR reads, holding one entry per CDR3 protein. The profile shows 530,000 or so distinct CDR3 sequences, 20% to 30% of them singletons. The sequenced sample was PBMCs, obtained before TCRalphabeta/CD19-depleted stem cell transplant. The receptors stem from a boy in the first two years of life with Wiskott-Aldrich syndrome, due to receive a stem cell transplant. The CDR3 runs from the conserved cysteine through the conserved F or W. D genes are given only for firm matches. For some rows the clone size is stated as once, few or many, or as a class when expanded; others skip it.

abundance | j_gene | v_gene | d_gene | CDR3nt | CDR3aa
many | TRBJ1-2 | TRBV7-9 | - | TGTGCCAGCAGCTTAGGAACACCTAACTATGGCTACACCTTC | CASSLGTPNYGYTF
few | TRBJ2-3 | TRBV20-1 | TRBD2 | TGCAGTGCTAGTCCGCTAGCGGGAGGGTTAGATTATGCGCAGTATTTT | CSASPLAGGLDYAQYF
- | TRBJ2-4 | TRBV6-5 | - | TGTGCCAGCAGTTCTGGACTGATTCTAGCCAAAAACATTCAGTACTTC | CASSSGLILAKNIQYF
- | TRBJ2-7 | TRBV20-1 | TRBD1 | TGCAGTGCTAGTAGGGGGGACAGGGTCTACGAGCAGTACTTC | CSASRGDRVYEQYF
- | TRBJ2-6 | TRBV6-1 | - | TGTGCCAGCAGAAGACAGCCCAGCTCTGGGGCCAACGTCCTGACTTTC | CASRRQPSSGANVLTF
once | TRBJ2-1 | TRBV28 | TRBD2 | TGTGCCAGCAGTTTATATAGGCGGGAGGGCCTGGAGCAGTTCTTC | CASSLYRREGLEQFF
- | TRBJ2-3 | TRBV5-1 | - | TGCGCCAGCAGCCTAATGGCCGCAGATACGCAGTATTTT | CASSLMAADTQYF
- | TRBJ2-5 | TRBV18 | - | TGTGCCAGCTCACCAATACAGGGAAGTGAAGAGACCCAGTACTTC | CASSPIQGSEETQYF
few | TRBJ1-3 | TRBV20-1 | - | TGCAGTGCTGCCCGAGGACCCTTCTCTGGAAACACCATATATTTT | CSAARGPFSGNTIYF
- | TRBJ1-5 | TRBV20-1 | TRBD1 | TGCAGTGCCTGGGACAGGGTGGGCAATCAGCCCCAGCATTTT | CSAWDRVGNQPQHF
- | TRBJ1-4 | TRBV9 | TRBD1 | TGTGCCAGCAGCGAAGATCAACAGGGGGTAGAGGAAAAACTGTTTTTT | CASSEDQQGVEEKLFF
- | TRBJ1-1 | TRBV27 | - | TGTGCCAGCAGGACTCCCGGTAAAGGTGCTGAAGCTTTCTTT | CASRTPGKGAEAFF
many | TRBJ2-1 | TRBV20-1 | - | TGCAGTGCTAGATTAATCAATGAGCAGTTCTTC | CSARLINEQFF
- | TRBJ2-3 | TRBV20-1 | TRBD2 | TGCAGTGCTGACCTATTAGCGGGAGATATCACAGATACGCAGTATTTT | CSADLLAGDITDTQYF
- | TRBJ1-3 | TRBV12-3/TRBV12-4 | TRBD1 | TGTGCCAGCAGTACCGACAGGGCCTCTGGAAACACCATATATTTT | CASSTDRASGNTIYF
few | TRBJ1-4 | TRBV5-6 | - | TGTGCCAGCAGCCCCGGGACCTCTAATGAAAAACTGTTTTTT | CASSPGTSNEKLFF
- | TRBJ2-1 | TRBV20-1 | - | TGCAGTGCTAGCGACCCGCTAGTCAATGAGCAGTTCTTC | CSASDPLVNEQFF
- | TRBJ2-3 | TRBV20-1 | TRBD2 | TGCAGTGCCAAATTAGCGGGGGGGATCACAGATACGCAGTATTTT | CSAKLAGGITDTQYF
- | TRBJ2-2 | TRBV7-6 | TRBD2 | TGTGCCAGCAGCTTAGTCTGGTTAGCGGGAACGGGTAGGAACACCGGGGAGCTGTTTTTT | CASSLVWLAGTGRNTGELFF
- | TRBJ2-5 | TRBV4-1 | - | TGCGCCAGCAGCCAAGATTATGCTAGCGCGGGAGAGACCCAGTACTTC | CASSQDYASAGETQYF
- | TRBJ1-5 | TRBV24-1 | - | TGTGCCACCAGTATCCCGGATAGCAATCAGCCCCAGCATTTT | CATSIPDSNQPQHF
few | TRBJ2-5 | TRBV5-1 | - | TGCGCCAGCAGCTTTAGTTCTGGACAGGAGACCCAGTACTTC | CASSFSSGQETQYF
- | TRBJ1-1 | TRBV20-1 | TRBD1 | TGCAGTGCTAGCGACTCAGGGGGCTCTGAAGCTTTCTTT | CSASDSGGSEAFF
few | TRBJ2-1 | TRBV20-1 | TRBD2 | TGCAGTGCTACCCCCTTAGCGGGAGGGCCGGGAGAGCAGTTCTTC | CSATPLAGGPGEQFF
few | TRBJ2-7 | TRBV20-1 | - | TGCAGTGCTAGTAAGACAAATTACGAGCAGTACTTC | CSASKTNYEQYF
- | TRBJ2-2 | TRBV25-1 | TRBD1 | TGTGCCAGCAGTGAATTGGGACAGGGGGCCCGGGAGCTGTTTTTT | CASSELGQGARELFF
- | TRBJ2-1 | TRBV10-3 | - | TGTGCCATCACCGCGATCCCGGGACAGGCGGGGGGTGAGCAGTTCTTC | CAITAIPGQAGGEQFF
few | TRBJ1-2 | TRBV20-1 | - | TGCAGTGCTCACGGACAGCCTCGCTATGGCTACACCTTC | CSAHGQPRYGYTF
few | TRBJ2-2 | TRBV2 | - | TGTGCCAGCAGTGCCCATGTGGAGCTGTTTTTT | CASSAHVELFF
few | TRBJ2-7 | TRBV6-5 | - | TGTGCCAGCACGGATGCGGGGGCCGTATCCTACGAGCAGTACTTC | CASTDAGAVSYEQYF
- | TRBJ1-5 | TRBV6-5 | - | TGTGCCAGCAGTTACGTGGGGAGGGATCAGCCCCAGCATTTT | CASSYVGRDQPQHF
- | TRBJ2-4 | TRBV3-1 | - | TGTGCCAGCAGCCAGATAGCCAAAAACATTCAGTACTTC | CASSQIAKNIQYF
- | TRBJ2-1 | TRBV11-2 | TRBD2 | TGTGCCAGCAGCTTAGTTGGACTAGCGGGTGAAAGGGCTTACAATGAGCAGTTCTTC | CASSLVGLAGERAYNEQFF
- | TRBJ1-3 | TRBV20-1 | - | TGCAGTGCTAGCAGTGCAGGCTCTGGAAACACCATATATTTT | CSASSAGSGNTIYF
few | TRBJ2-2 | TRBV5-1 | TRBD1 | TGCGCCAGCAGCTGGACAGGGGGAAGCGGGGAGCTGTTTTTT | CASSWTGGSGELFF
few | TRBJ2-7 | TRBV20-1 | TRBD2 | TGCAGTGCTACGGGGACTAGCGGGAGTTACGAGCAGTACTTC | CSATGTSGSYEQYF